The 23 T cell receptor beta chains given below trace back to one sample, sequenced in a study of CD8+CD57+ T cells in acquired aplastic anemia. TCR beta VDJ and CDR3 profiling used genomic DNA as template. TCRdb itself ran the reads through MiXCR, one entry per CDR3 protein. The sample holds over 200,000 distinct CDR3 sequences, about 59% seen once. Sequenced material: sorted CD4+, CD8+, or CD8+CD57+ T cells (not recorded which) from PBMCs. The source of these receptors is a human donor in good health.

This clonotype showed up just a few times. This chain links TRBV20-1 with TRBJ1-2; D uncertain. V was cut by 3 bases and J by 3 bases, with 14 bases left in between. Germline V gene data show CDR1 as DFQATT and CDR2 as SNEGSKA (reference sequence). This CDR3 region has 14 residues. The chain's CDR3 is CSASVEGNDYGYTF. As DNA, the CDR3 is TGCAGTGCTAGTGTGGAGGGAAACGACTATGGCTACACCTTC.

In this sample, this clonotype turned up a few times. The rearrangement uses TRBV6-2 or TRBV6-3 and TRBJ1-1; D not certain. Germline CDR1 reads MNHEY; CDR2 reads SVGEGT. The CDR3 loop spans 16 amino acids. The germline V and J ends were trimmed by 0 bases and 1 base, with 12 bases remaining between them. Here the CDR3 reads CASSYSRDQTNTEAFF. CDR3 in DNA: TGTGCCAGCAGTTACTCAAGAGACCAGACGAACACTGAAGCTTTCTTT.

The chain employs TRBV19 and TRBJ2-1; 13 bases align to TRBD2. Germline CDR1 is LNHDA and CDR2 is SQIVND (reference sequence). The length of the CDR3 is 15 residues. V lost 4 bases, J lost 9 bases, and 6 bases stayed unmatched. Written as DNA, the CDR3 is TGTGCCAGTAGTACACTAGCGGGAGGGCCCAGTGAGCAGTTCTTC. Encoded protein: CASSTLAGGPSEQFF.

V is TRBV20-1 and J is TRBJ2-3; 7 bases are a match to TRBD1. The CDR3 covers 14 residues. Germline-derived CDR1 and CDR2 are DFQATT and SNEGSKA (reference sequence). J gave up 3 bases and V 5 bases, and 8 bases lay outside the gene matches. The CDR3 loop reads CSAPENRGTDTQYF. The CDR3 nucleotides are TGCAGTGCTCCCGAGAACAGGGGAACAGATACGCAGTATTTT.

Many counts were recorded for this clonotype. The CDR3 sequence: CATSRAGGEQYF. DNA for the CDR3: TGTGCCACCAGCAGAGCGGGAGGCGAGCAGTACTTC. The rearrangement joins TRBV15 to TRBJ2-7; the match to TRBD2 covers 7 bases. The CDR3 is 12 residues long. Germline loops: CDR1 LNHNV, CDR2 YYDKDF (reference sequence). V shed 1 base and J 6 bases; nucleotides not matched to a gene: 0. The whole variable domain, remainder taken from reference TRBV15 and TRBJ2-7, is DAMVIQNPRYQVTQFGKPVTLSCSQTLNHNVMYWYQQKSSQAPKLLFHYYDKDFNNEADTPDNFQSRRPNTSFCFLDIRSPGLGDTAMYLCATSRAGGEQYFGPGTRLTVT.

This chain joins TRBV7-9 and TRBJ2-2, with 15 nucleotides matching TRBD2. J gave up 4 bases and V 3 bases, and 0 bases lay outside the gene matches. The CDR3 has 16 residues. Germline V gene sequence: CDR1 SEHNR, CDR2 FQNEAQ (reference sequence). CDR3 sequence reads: CASSLGLAGGTGELFF. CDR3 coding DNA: TGTGCCAGCAGCTTGGGACTAGCGGGGGGCACCGGGGAGCTGTTTTTT.

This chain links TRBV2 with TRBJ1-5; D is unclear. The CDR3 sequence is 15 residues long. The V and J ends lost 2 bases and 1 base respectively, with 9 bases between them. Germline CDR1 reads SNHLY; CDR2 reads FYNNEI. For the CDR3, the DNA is TGTGCCAGCAGTGAAAATACTAAAAGCAATCAGCCCCAGCATTTT. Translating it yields CASSENTKSNQPQHF. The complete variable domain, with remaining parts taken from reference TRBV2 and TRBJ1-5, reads EPEVTQTPSHQVTQMGQEVILRCVPISNHLYFYWYRQILGQKVEFLVSFYNNEISEKSEIFDDQFSVERPDGSNFTLKIRSTKLEDSAMYFCASSENTKSNQPQHFGDGTRLSIL.

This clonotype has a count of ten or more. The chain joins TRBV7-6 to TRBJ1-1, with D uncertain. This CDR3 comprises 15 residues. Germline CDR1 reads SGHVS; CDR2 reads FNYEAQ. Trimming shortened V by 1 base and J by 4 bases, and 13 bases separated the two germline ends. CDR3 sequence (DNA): TGTGCCAGCAGCTTAGAACCCAGCCTGAGCACTGAAGCTTTCTTT. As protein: CASSLEPSLSTEAFF. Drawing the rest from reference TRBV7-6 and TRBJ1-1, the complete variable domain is GAGVSQSPRYKVTKRGQDVALRCDPISGHVSLYWYRQALGQGPEFLTYFNYEAQQDKSGLPNDRFSAERPEGSISTLTIQRTEQRDSAMYRCASSLEPSLSTEAFFGQGTRLTVV.

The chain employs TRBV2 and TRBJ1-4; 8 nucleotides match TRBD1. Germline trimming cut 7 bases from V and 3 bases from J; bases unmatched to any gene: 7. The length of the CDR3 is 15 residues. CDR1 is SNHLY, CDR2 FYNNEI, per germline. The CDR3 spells CASNGQGRSNEKLFF. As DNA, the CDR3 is TGTGCCAGCAACGGACAGGGTCGATCTAATGAAAAACTGTTTTTT.

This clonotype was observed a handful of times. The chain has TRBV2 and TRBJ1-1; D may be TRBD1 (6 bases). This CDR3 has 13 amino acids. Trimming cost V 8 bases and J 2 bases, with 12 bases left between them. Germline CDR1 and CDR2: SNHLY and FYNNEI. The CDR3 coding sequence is TGTGCCAGCGGGGAACAGGGCAACACTGAAGCTTTCTTT. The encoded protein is CASGEQGNTEAFF.

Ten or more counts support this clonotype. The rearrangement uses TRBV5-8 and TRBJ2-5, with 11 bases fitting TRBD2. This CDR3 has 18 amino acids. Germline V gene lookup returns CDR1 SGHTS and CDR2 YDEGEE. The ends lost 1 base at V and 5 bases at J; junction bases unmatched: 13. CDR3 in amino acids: CASSLTGVAGGPGETQYF. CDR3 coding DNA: TGTGCCAGCAGCTTGACTGGGGTAGCGGGAGGGCCGGGGGAGACCCAGTACTTC. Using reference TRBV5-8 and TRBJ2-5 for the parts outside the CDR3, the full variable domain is EAGVTQSPTHLIKTRGQQATLRCSPISGHTSVYWYQQALGLGLQFLLWYDEGEERNRGNFPPRFSGRQFPNYSSELNVNALELEDSALYLCASSLTGVAGGPGETQYFGPGTRLLVL.

The chain's CDR3 is CASSDRGTHEQYF. CDR3 nucleotide sequence: TGCGCCAGCAGTGACAGGGGGACCCACGAGCAGTACTTC. The rearrangement uses TRBV10-1 and TRBJ2-7; TRBD1 matches 7 bases. CDR1 and CDR2 from the germline V gene are WNHNN and SYGVQD (reference sequence). V lost 3 bases to trimming and J lost 5 bases; unmatched junction nucleotides: 4. This CDR3 has 13 amino acids.

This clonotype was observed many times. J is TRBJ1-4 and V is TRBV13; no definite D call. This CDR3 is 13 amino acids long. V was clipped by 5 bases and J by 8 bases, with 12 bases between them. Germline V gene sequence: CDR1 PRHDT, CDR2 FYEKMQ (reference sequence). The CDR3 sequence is CASSPNFGEKLFF. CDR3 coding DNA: TGTGCCAGCAGCCCGAATTTTGGCGAAAAACTGTTTTTT.

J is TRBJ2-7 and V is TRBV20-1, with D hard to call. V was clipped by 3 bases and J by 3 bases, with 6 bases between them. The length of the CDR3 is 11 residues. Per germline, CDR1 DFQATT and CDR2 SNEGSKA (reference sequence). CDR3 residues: CSASPDYEQYF. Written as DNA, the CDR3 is TGCAGTGCTAGTCCAGACTACGAGCAGTACTTC.

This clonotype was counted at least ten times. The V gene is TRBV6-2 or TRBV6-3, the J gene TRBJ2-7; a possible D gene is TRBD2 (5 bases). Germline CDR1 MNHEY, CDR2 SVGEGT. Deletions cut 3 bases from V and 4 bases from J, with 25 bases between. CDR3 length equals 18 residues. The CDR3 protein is CASSYPDRNGVPPYEQYF. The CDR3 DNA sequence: TGTGCCAGCAGTTATCCGGACCGGAACGGGGTCCCTCCTTACGAGCAGTACTTC.

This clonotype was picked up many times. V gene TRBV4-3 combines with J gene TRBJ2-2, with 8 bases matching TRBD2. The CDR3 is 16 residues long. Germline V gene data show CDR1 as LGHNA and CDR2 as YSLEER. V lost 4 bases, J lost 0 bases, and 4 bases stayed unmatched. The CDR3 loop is CASSRTSGSNTGELFF. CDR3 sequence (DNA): TGCGCCAGCAGCCGAACTAGCGGTTCGAACACCGGGGAGCTGTTTTTT.

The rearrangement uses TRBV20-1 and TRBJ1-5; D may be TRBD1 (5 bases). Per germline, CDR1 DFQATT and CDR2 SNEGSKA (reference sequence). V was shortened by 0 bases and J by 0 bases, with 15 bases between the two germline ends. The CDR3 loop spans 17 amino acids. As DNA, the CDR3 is TGCAGTGCTAGAGACCTCCGGGACGGTAATAGCAATCAGCCCCAGCATTTT. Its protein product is CSARDLRDGNSNQPQHF.

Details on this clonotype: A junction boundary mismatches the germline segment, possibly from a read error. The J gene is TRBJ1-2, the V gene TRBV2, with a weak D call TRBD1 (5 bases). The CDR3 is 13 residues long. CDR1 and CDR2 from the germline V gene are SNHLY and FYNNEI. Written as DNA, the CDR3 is TGTGCCCGCAGTGGGGGGGGGAACTATGGCTACACCTTC. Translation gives CARSGGGNYGYTF.

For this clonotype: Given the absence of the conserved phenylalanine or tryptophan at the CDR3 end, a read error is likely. This CDR3 is CASSYTTGENSPLHL. The CDR3 DNA is TGTGCCAGCAGCTACACGACAGGGGAAAATTCACCCCTCCACCTT. The chain links TRBV2 to TRBJ1-6; 8 nucleotides agree with TRBD1. The CDR3 totals 15 residues. Looked up from germline, CDR1 is SNHLY and CDR2 is FYNNEI. The V and J ends lost 6 bases and 7 bases, in that order; junction bases with no gene match: 8.

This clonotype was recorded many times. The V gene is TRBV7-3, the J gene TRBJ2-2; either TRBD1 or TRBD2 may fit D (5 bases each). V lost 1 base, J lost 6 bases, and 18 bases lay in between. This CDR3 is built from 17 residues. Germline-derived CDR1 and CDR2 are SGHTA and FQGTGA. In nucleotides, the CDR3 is TGTGCCAGCAGCTTAAGAGGGCTGGTAGGGGACCCCGGGGAGCTGTTTTTT. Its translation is CASSLRGLVGDPGELFF.

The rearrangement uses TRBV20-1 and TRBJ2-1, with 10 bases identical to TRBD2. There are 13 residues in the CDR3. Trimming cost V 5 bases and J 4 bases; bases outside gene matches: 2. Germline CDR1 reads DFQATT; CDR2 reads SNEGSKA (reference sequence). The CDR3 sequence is CSARTSGYNEQFF. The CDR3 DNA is TGCAGTGCTCGGACTAGCGGTTACAATGAGCAGTTCTTC.

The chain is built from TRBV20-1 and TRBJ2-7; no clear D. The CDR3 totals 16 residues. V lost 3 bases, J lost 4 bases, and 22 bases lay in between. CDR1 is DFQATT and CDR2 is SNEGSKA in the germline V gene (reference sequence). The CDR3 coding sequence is TGCAGTGCTAGTAATAGTCGGGTACCGATGGGATACGAGCAGTACTTC. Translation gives CSASNSRVPMGYEQYF.

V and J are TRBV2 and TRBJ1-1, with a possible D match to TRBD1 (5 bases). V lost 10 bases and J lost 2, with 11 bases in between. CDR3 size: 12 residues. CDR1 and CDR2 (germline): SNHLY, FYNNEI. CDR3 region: CAKRDLNTEAFF. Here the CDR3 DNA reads TGTGCCAAGCGGGACCTAAACACTGAAGCTTTCTTT.